This entry lists 18 T cell receptor beta chains sequenced from one sample in a study. TCRdb reanalysed the RT-PCR reads using MiXCR and keeps one entry per CDR3 protein. In the table there are about 700,000 distinct CDR3 sequences, 14% of which are singletons. The sequencing sample was made of memory CD4+ T cells from blood. These receptors were obtained from a female donor in good health, serving as a healthy control.

This clonotype came up a few times. This chain uses TRBV6-5 with TRBJ1-1; 8 bases agree with TRBD1. J was trimmed by 1 base and V by 5 bases; bases with no gene match: 9. Germline V gives CDR1 MNHEY, CDR2 SVGAGI. The CDR3 length is 16 residues. DNA for the CDR3: TGTGCCAGCAGTCAACCACGAGGACAGGGGAACACTGAAGCTTTCTTT. Its translation: CASSQPRGQGNTEAFF.

The chain carries TRBV7-2 and TRBJ2-5, with D tentatively TRBD2 (5 bases). CDR3 size: 15 residues. Trimming cost V 5 bases and J 5 bases, with 18 bases left between them. Germline V gives CDR1 SGHTA, CDR2 FQGNSA. CDR3 nucleotides: TGTGCCAGCAGCCCCAGAGGGCGAGGACGGGAGACCCAGTACTTC. Translated: CASSPRGRGRETQYF.

This clonotype was detected only a few times. The rearrangement joins TRBV9 to TRBJ2-7; 12 bases line up with TRBD2. J was trimmed by 6 bases and V by 7 bases; bases with no gene match: 8. This CDR3 has 14 residues. Germline CDR1 SGDLS, CDR2 YYNGEE. CDR3 sequence reads: CASGVGLAGIEQYF. In DNA, the CDR3 is TGTGCCAGCGGGGTAGGACTAGCGGGAATCGAGCAGTACTTC.

The chain employs TRBV6-1 and TRBJ1-2; 9 positions agree with TRBD1. The CDR3 runs 14 residues. The V and J ends lost 4 bases and 5 bases, in that order; junction bases with no gene match: 5. Germline assignment: CDR1 MNHNS and CDR2 SASEGT. In nucleotides, the CDR3 is TGTGCCAGCAGTGTCTTGGGACAGGGATATGGCTACACCTTC. It translates to CASSVLGQGYGYTF.

This clonotype has a handful of counts. V is TRBV7-8 and J is TRBJ2-1; D may be TRBD1 (6 bases). Trimming removed 5 bases at V and 5 bases at J, with 13 bases between. In germline, CDR1 is SGHVS, CDR2 FQNEAQ. The CDR3 covers 14 residues. CDR3 loop: CASSIQGTHNEQFF. The CDR3 bases are TGTGCCAGCAGCATACAGGGTACCCACAATGAGCAGTTCTTC.

This clonotype was observed a handful of times. The chain has TRBV29-1 and TRBJ1-2; D not certain. The CDR3 length is 15 residues. V was clipped by 3 bases and J by 8 bases, with 22 bases between them. CDR1 is SQVTM and CDR2 is ANQGSEA in the germline V gene. DNA of the CDR3: TGCAGCGTTGACTCCCGGATATGGGAAAAGGGAGGCTACACCTTC. Amino acids: CSVDSRIWEKGGYTF.

This clonotype has at least ten counts. The J gene is TRBJ2-1, the V gene TRBV12-3 or TRBV12-4, with D perhaps given as TRBD1 or TRBD2 (5 bases each). The CDR3 is 14 residues long. V gave up 4 bases and J gave up 9 bases, with 16 bases separating them. In DNA, the CDR3 is TGTGCCAGCAGTTCCTCCGGGACCACCGGTGAGCAGTTCTTC. Protein sequence: CASSSSGTTGEQFF.

V usage is TRBV18 and J usage is TRBJ1-4; D unresolved. Germline CDR1 KGHSH, CDR2 LQKENI. CDR3 length: 16 residues. V was shortened by 0 bases and J by 8 bases, with 16 bases between the two germline ends. Written as DNA, the CDR3 is TGTGCCAGCTCACCACCGAAGGGAGGGAATGGAGAAAAACTGTTTTTT. It specifies CASSPPKGGNGEKLFF.

This clonotype has ten or more counts. The rearrangement uses TRBV7-2 and TRBJ2-7; possibly TRBD1 or TRBD2 for D (5 bases each). The CDR3 runs 13 residues. V lost 5 bases and J lost 3, with 11 bases in between. Per germline, CDR1 SGHTA and CDR2 FQGNSA. The CDR3 protein is CASSRDLDYEQYF. CDR3 sequence (DNA): TGTGCCAGCAGCCGGGACCTAGACTACGAGCAGTACTTC.

This clonotype was found a few times. The V and J genes are TRBV20-1 and TRBJ2-5, with 10 bases that match TRBD1. Germline CDR1 is DFQATT and CDR2 is SNEGSKA (reference sequence). V lost 6 bases and J lost 4; bases outside the gene matches: 5. This CDR3 is 13 amino acids long. The CDR3 DNA sequence: TGCAGTGCACCCCGGGACAGGGGAGAGACCCAGTACTTC. Its protein product is CSAPRDRGETQYF.

This clonotype was picked up a small number of times. This chain joins TRBV11-2 and TRBJ2-1; D call uncertain. The CDR3 is 17 residues long. Trimming left V 3 bases short and J 9 bases short, with 24 bases between. CDR1 and CDR2 from the germline V gene are SGHAT and FQNNGV. In nucleotides, the CDR3 is TGTGCCAGCAGCTTCTCGACCTTCCGAGACACAGCAGCTGAGCAGTTCTTC. It yields the protein CASSFSTFRDTAAEQFF.

This clonotype was observed a handful of times. The chain has TRBV12-3 or TRBV12-4 and TRBJ1-3, with D perhaps TRBD1 (5 bases). V gave up 6 bases and J gave up 2 bases, with 11 bases separating them. This CDR3 region has 14 residues. The CDR3 nucleotides read TGTGCCAGCAGAGGGGTCAATCCTGGAAACACCATATATTTT. The encoded protein is CASRGVNPGNTIYF.

Ten or more counts support this clonotype. V and J are TRBV20-1 and TRBJ1-4, with a possible D match to TRBD1 (6 bases). CDR3 length equals 14 residues. The V gene lost 1 base and the J gene lost 13 bases, with 19 bases spanning the gap. The germline gives CDR1 DFQATT, CDR2 SNEGSKA (reference sequence). This chain's CDR3 is CSARGDRPLPVLFF. CDR3 nucleotide sequence: TGCAGTGCTAGAGGTGACAGGCCGCTCCCTGTACTGTTTTTT.

This chain joins TRBV2 and TRBJ2-1; TRBD2 matches 9 bases. Germline V gene data show CDR1 as SNHLY and CDR2 as FYNNEI. The CDR3 loop spans 17 amino acids. V lost 3 bases, J lost 2 bases, and 8 bases stayed unmatched. The CDR3 DNA reads as TGTGCCAGCAGTGAGCTTGGTAGCGGGGGCACCTACAATGAGCAGTTCTTC. This sequence encodes CASSELGSGGTYNEQFF.

The chain has TRBV20-1 and TRBJ1-2; D gene unclear. The CDR3 spans 12 residues. CDR1 and CDR2 (germline): DFQATT, SNEGSKA (reference sequence). Trimming stripped 6 bases from V and 8 bases from J, with 16 bases between. The CDR3 spells CSAAGPLEGYTF. The CDR3 DNA reads TGCAGTGCCGCCGGACCGCTCGAGGGCTACACCTTC.

The table lists this clonotype with a few counts. CDR3 sequence: CASSFSYEAFF. In DNA form, the CDR3 reads TGTGCCAGCAGCTTCTCGTACGAAGCTTTCTTT. V is TRBV11-2 and J is TRBJ1-1; no reliable D call. Germline V lookup: CDR1 SGHAT, CDR2 FQNNGV. This CDR3 region has 11 residues. V was trimmed by 3 bases and J by 8 bases, leaving 7 bases between them.

The gene calls are TRBV5-1 and TRBJ1-6, with a tentative D call TRBD1 (5 bases). This CDR3 is built from 15 residues. Germline V CDR1 and CDR2: SGHRS, YFSETQ. The V end was cut by 2 bases, the J end by 9 bases, with 15 bases between. In nucleotides, the CDR3 is TGCGCCAGCAGCTTTGTTGTGGGGGGAAGTTCACCCCTCCACTTT. It codes for CASSFVVGGSSPLHF.

This clonotype showed up just a few times. The chain combines TRBV20-1 with TRBJ1-6; no reliable D call. Germline CDR1 is DFQATT and CDR2 is SNEGSKA (reference sequence). The V end lost 3 bases, the J end lost 18 bases, and 18 bases lay between the germline ends. This CDR3 spans 12 amino acids. CDR3 amino acids: CSASFHSSRAHF. The CDR3 region has the DNA TGCAGTGCTAGTTTTCACAGCTCACGAGCCCACTTT.